This entry concerns a single TCR beta chain. V shed 7 bases and J shed 2 bases, with 10 bases lying between them. The CDR3 contains 13 residues. Germline V gives CDR1 MNHEY, CDR2 SMNVEV (reference sequence). The data were obtained in a study of blood T cell repertoires in COVID-19. Study-level background: In each case, the material was cDNA or gDNA derived from T cells, B-cell-depleted T cells, or PBMCs.

The assay was immunoSEQ multiplex PCR, and TCRdb's table has in-frame clones only and misses some. The repertoire holds around 120,000 clones, with 90% as singletons. Seattle cases were enrolled at active infection and followed longitudinally. Sequencing used peripheral blood. This TCR was recovered from a man aged 55-75 years with COVID-19, enrolled during active disease. The rearrangement uses TRBV27 and TRBJ2-3; TRBD1 might be the D (6 bases). CDR3 coding DNA: TGTGCCAGCATGGGGGCGACCACAGATACGCAGTATTTT. Protein: CASMGATTDTQYF.